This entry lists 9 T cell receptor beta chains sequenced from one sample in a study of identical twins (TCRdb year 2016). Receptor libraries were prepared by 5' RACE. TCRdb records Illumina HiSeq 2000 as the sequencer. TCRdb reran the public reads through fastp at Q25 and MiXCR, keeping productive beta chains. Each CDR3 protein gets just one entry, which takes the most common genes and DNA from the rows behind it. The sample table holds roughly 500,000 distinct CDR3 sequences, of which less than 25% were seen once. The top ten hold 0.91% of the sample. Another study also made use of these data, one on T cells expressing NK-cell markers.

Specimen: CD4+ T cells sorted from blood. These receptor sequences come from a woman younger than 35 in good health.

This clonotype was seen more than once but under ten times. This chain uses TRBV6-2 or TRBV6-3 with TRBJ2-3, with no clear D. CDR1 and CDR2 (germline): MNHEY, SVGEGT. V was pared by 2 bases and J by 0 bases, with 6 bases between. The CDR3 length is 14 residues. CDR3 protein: CASSYGSSTDTQYF. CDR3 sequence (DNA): TGTGCCAGCAGTTACGGCTCGAGCACAGATACGCAGTATTTT.

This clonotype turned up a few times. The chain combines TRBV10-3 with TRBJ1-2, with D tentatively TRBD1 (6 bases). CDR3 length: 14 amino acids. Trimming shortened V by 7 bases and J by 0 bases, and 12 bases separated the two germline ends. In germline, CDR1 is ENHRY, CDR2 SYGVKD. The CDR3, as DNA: TGTGCCATCACCCCGACAGGAGCTAACTATGGCTACACCTTC. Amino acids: CAITPTGANYGYTF.

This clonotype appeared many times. CDR3 sequence (DNA): TGTGCCAGCAGCCAAGATCATGGAGCGGGGCAAGAGACCCAGTACTTC. Translation gives CASSQDHGAGQETQYF. The rearrangement uses TRBV4-2 and TRBJ2-5, with TRBD2 identical over 7 bases. CDR1 is LGHNA, CDR2 YNFKEQ, per germline. There are 16 residues in the CDR3. J gave up 2 bases and V 0 bases, and 6 bases lay outside the gene matches.

CDR3 DNA: TGTGCCACCAGTGATTTTTCCAGCGGGAGACGCAATGAGCAGTTCTTC. The encoded protein is CATSDFSSGRRNEQFF. The V and J genes are TRBV24-1 and TRBJ2-1, with 8 bases identical to TRBD2. The CDR3 has 16 amino acids. Germline lookup yields CDR1 KGHDR and CDR2 SFDVKD. V trimming: 1 base; J trimming: 6 bases; junction bases outside the gene matches: 7.

The CDR3 nucleotides read TGCAGTGCTAGAGCGAGTAGCGGTGGAGATGAGCAGTTCTTC. This encodes CSARASSGGDEQFF. The V gene is TRBV20-1, the J gene TRBJ2-1; D is perhaps TRBD2 (6 bases). CDR3 length: 14 residues. Trimming pared 1 base from V and 8 bases from J, leaving 15 bases between. Looked up from germline, CDR1 is DFQATT and CDR2 is SNEGSKA (reference sequence).

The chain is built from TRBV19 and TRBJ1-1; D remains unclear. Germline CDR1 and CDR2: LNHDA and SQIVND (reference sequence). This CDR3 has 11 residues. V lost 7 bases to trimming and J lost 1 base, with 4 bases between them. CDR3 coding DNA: TGTGCCAGTAACCGGAACACTGAAGCTTTCTTT. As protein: CASNRNTEAFF.

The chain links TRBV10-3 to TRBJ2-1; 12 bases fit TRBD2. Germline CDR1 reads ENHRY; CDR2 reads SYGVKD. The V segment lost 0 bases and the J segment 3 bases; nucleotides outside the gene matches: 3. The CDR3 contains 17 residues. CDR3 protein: CAISESILAGGYNEQFF. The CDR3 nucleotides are TGTGCCATCAGTGAGTCGATACTAGCGGGGGGCTACAATGAGCAGTTCTTC.

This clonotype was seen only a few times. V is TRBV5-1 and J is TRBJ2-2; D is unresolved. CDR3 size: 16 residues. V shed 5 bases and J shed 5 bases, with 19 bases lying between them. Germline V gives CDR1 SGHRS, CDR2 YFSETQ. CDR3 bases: TGCGCCAGCAGGCTGAGGTGGCAGGAGAGGACCGGGGAGCTGTTTTTT. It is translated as CASRLRWQERTGELFF.

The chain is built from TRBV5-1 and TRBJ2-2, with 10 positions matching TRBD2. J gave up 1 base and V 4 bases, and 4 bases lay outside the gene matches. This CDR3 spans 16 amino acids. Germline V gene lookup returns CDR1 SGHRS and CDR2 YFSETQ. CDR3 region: CASSLASGRNTGELFF. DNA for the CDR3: TGCGCCAGCAGCCTTGCTAGCGGGAGGAACACCGGGGAGCTGTTTTTT.